This T cell receptor beta chain was documented in a study of regulatory T cells in long-lasting Graves disease. Time point here: newly diagnosed GD, antithyroid drugs for less than 3 months. The authors made the TCR library using RNA they extracted from PBMCs. Many counts were recorded for this clonotype. The TCR beta library used iRepertoire HTBI primers with Arm-PCR amplification of CDR3. One entry per CDR3 protein results from TCRdb running MiXCR on the multiplex PCR reads. The table lists roughly 560,000 distinct CDR3 sequences, 12% of them singletons. The same sample was also studied in work on T cells in Graves' hyperthyroidism and ophthalmopathy.

This specimen consisted of peripheral blood mononuclear cells (PBMCs), obtained at new diagnosis, from a patient treated with antithyroid drugs. This clonotype originated in a woman in her twenties or thirties with Graves disease.

The CDR3 here is CASSPRSRVKETQYF. The CDR3 nucleotides read TGTGCCAGCTCACCACGATCCCGGGTAAAAGAGACCCAGTACTTC. V gene TRBV18 combines with J gene TRBJ2-5; D not certain. Trimming took off 1 base at V and 3 bases at J, with 12 bases between the two ends. CDR3 length: 15 residues. CDR1 and CDR2 (germline): KGHSH, LQKENI.